This T cell receptor beta chain originates from a study of shared clonotypes between healthy human individuals. Findings of the study overall: Sampling involved blood alone; tissue repertoires likely differ. Clonotypes that were shared across a handful of donors made up around 5% of naive CD4 clonotypes.

The CDR3 consists of 15 residues. The V gene end was trimmed by 5 bases and the J gene end by 0 bases; junction bases not matched to a gene: 3. Germline assignment: CDR1 KGHSH and CDR2 LQKENI. Those who donated, Caucasian adults without exception, all lived in Nashville, Tennessee. Sequencing used immunoSEQ multiplex PCR; TCRdb keeps in-frame clones, though not all of them. The sample holds under 1,100,000 clones, approximately 78% seen once. To note about this clone: Its antigen is unidentified.

This TCR derives from a man younger than 30 in good health. Some clones in this sample may be carry-over from other donors' samples. The specimen was memory CD4+ T cells from PBMCs. Subset specified: CD45RA-negative fraction. The gene calls are TRBV18 and TRBJ2-1; 8 bases align to TRBD1. CDR3 region: CASSATGGSYNEQFF. DNA for the CDR3: TGTGCCAGCTCAGCCACAGGGGGCTCCTACAATGAGCAGTTCTTC.